In its sample, the clone carrying this TCR beta chain was seen a few times. In TCRdb, the RT-PCR reads were re-called with MiXCR into one record per CDR3 protein. The sample carries 550,000 to 750,000 distinct CDR3 sequences, 14% recorded once. Trimming left V 1 base short and J 0 bases short, with 7 bases between. The CDR3 runs 15 residues. The sequence was collected from a female donor in good health, serving as a healthy control. The specimen sequenced was memory CD4+ T cells from blood. The V gene is TRBV12-3 or TRBV12-4, the J gene TRBJ1-3; D not certain. The CDR3 is CASSLGVYSGNTIYF. The CDR3 DNA reads as TGTGCCAGCAGTTTAGGGGTCTACTCTGGAAACACCATATATTTT.